This T cell receptor (beta chain) was sequenced during a study of cytomegalovirus exposure and HLA in healthy donors. Overall study context: Among the roughly 380 donors who were genotyped, 81% fell in the genetic ancestry cluster that is associated with self-reported Caucasian donors. Study-wide results and limits: The study designated some 180 TCR beta chains cytomegalovirus-associated. HLA-A and HLA-B allele assignments for most subjects were reportedly predicted accurately using TCR beta sequences. Some V segments, including TRBV6-2 and TRBV6-3, were excluded as indistinguishable.

The primer mix had 60 Vbeta and 13 Jbeta primers. Profiling relied on immunoSEQ multiplex PCR, and the TCRdb table lists in-frame clones only, not all of them. This table has about 200,000 clones, roughly four fifths appearing once. Regarding this clone: Antigen specificity is unknown.

The V gene's germline CDR1 is SNHLY and CDR2 FYNNEI. V trimming: 0 bases; J trimming: 2 bases; junction bases outside the gene matches: 6. The CDR3 runs to 18 residues. Specimen: PBMCs. The TCR sequence derives from a girl under 10 years old in good health and CMV-seronegative. V and J are TRBV2 and TRBJ1-5; 11 bases align to TRBD1. As DNA, the CDR3 is TGTGCCAGCAGTGAAGCGCCGGACAGGGGGCGAGGCAATCAGCCCCAGCATTTT. Its translation is CASSEAPDRGRGNQPQHF.